This T cell receptor (beta chain) was identified in a study of T cell changes during pregnancy in multiple sclerosis (dated by TCRdb to about 2019). A note on the overall study: The study looked at changes in the T cell repertoire across pregnancy in women with multiple sclerosis.

The CDR1 and CDR2 encoded by the germline V gene are SQVTM and ANQGSEA. The CDR3 has 15 amino acids, counting the end cysteine and phenylalanine. The read is trimmed to its CDR3 DNA, 45 bases read in frame from base 1. The germline V and J ends show losses of 6 bases and 0 bases respectively, and no gene match explains 9 bases of the junction. The library came from the immunoSEQ multiplex PCR assay. Sourced from immuneACCESS, this table was stored by TCRdb with only in-frame sequences that have V and J called. A share of the clones is absent; for the studies checked, an unresolved V gene accounts for under half, and the remainder has no known explanation. In this sample the table shows about 52,000 clones, around nine tenths of which occur a single time. The leading ten clones occupy approximately 0.4% of the sample. Comments on this clone: It lacks a known antigen. Per-base quality was not reported, and no clone a single base away is much larger than it.

The TCR was taken from a female donor with multiple sclerosis, enrolled in a pregnancy study. The source was CD4+ T cells from peripheral blood mononuclear cells, collected before pregnancy. The sequence is built from TRBV29-1 and TRBJ1-1; TRBD1 agrees with 8 junctional bases. The CDR3 is CSVRGQGGVNTEAFF. DNA sequence: TGCAGCGTGCGCGGACAGGGAGGAGTGAACACTGAAGCTTTCTTT.